Shown below are 25 T cell receptor beta chains from a single sample sequenced in a study of control samples from healthy donors and cancer patients. TCRdb keeps only in-frame clones here, not all; method: immunoSEQ multiplex PCR. The sample has 150,000 or so clones; over 80% are singletons. The sequenced sample was blood. These receptors all stem from a woman aged 50 to 60 in good health.

The rearrangement links TRBV19 to TRBJ2-7; D is possibly TRBD1 (5 bases). This CDR3 region has 14 residues. Looked up from germline, CDR1 is LNHDA and CDR2 is SQIVND (reference sequence). V lost 5 bases, J lost 3 bases, and 14 bases lay in between. CDR3 nucleotide sequence: TGTGCCAGTAGTCCCCGGCAGGGTGGCTACGAGCAGTACTTC. This encodes CASSPRQGGYEQYF.

The chain combines TRBV30 with TRBJ1-1; D uncertain. The CDR3 has 13 amino acids. In germline, CDR1 is GTSNPN, CDR2 SVGIG (reference sequence). V dropped 1 base and J dropped 1 base, with 7 bases sitting between them. CDR3 sequence (DNA): TGTGCCTGGAGTGGCAGACCGAACACTGAAGCTTTCTTT. This encodes CAWSGRPNTEAFF.

The genes are TRBV11-2 and TRBJ2-3; 13 bases map to TRBD2. Germline loops: CDR1 SGHAT, CDR2 FQNNGV. This CDR3 contains 16 residues. The V and J ends lost 5 bases and 3 bases, in that order; junction bases with no gene match: 5. CDR3: CASSTRTSGSTDTQYF. The CDR3 region has the DNA TGTGCCAGCAGCACCCGGACTAGCGGGAGTACAGATACGCAGTATTTT.

The chain joins TRBV24-1 to TRBJ1-5; 8 bases fit TRBD1. Germline CDR1 reads KGHDR; CDR2 reads SFDVKD. Trimming cost V 0 bases and J 4 bases; bases outside gene matches: 7. This CDR3 has 17 residues. CDR3 loop: CATSDLQLDRDNQPQHF. In DNA form, the CDR3 reads TGTGCCACCAGTGATTTGCAGTTGGACAGGGATAATCAGCCCCAGCATTTT.

This clone was seen more than once but under ten times. The chain uses TRBV6-1 and TRBJ2-2; 8 nucleotides agree with TRBD2. Trimming cost V 3 bases and J 3 bases; bases outside gene matches: 0. Germline CDR1 reads MNHNS; CDR2 reads SASEGT. This CDR3 has 14 amino acids. The chain's CDR3 is CASSDGGDTGELFF. DNA of the CDR3: TGTGCCAGCAGTGACGGGGGGGACACCGGGGAGCTGTTTTTT.

The V and J genes are TRBV19 and TRBJ2-1; TRBD2 matches at 13 bases. V lost 5 bases and J lost 5; bases outside the gene matches: 0. The CDR3 spans 14 residues. Germline V gene data show CDR1 as LNHDA and CDR2 as SQIVND (reference sequence). CDR3 residues: CASSGTSGNNEQFF. Here the CDR3 DNA reads TGTGCCAGTAGTGGGACTAGCGGGAACAATGAGCAGTTCTTC.

This clone showed up just once. V gene TRBV21-1 combines with J gene TRBJ1-3; TRBD1 reflects the table's D call only, with no check against the DNA. TRBV21-1 counts as a pseudogene. The CDR3 spans 17 residues. The CDR3 bases are TGTGCCAGCAGCAACCCGGGACAGGGGGACTCTGGAAACACCATATATTTT. Translating it yields CASSNPGQGDSGNTIYF.

The CDR3 sequence: CASSPNIGGKETQYF. CDR3 bases: TGTGCCAGCAGCCCGAATATCGGGGGAAAGGAGACCCAGTACTTC. The V call is TRBV11-2, the J call TRBJ2-5; tentative D call: TRBD2 (6 bases). The CDR3 runs 15 residues. The ends were cut back, 5 bases at V and 5 bases at J, with 18 bases in the middle. CDR1 is SGHAT and CDR2 is FQNNGV in the germline V gene.

This clone was picked up a small number of times. V gene TRBV7-2 combines with J gene TRBJ2-7; D may be TRBD2 (5 bases). Deletions cut 5 bases from V and 4 bases from J, with 18 bases between. Per germline, CDR1 SGHTA and CDR2 FQGNSA. The length of the CDR3 is 15 residues. The CDR3 region is CASSPRGGRFYEQYF. The CDR3 DNA reads TGTGCCAGCAGCCCCCGTGGAGGTCGTTTTTACGAGCAGTACTTC.

The rearrangement links TRBV5-6 to TRBJ2-7; D is perhaps TRBD2 (6 bases). The CDR3 runs 13 residues. CDR1 is SGHDT and CDR2 is YYEEEE in the germline V gene. V gave up 4 bases and J gave up 1 base, with 9 bases separating them. The CDR3 region has the DNA TGTGCCAGCAGCATTGGGACTTCCTACGAGCAGTACTTC. This sequence encodes CASSIGTSYEQYF.

This clone showed up just once. CDR3 nucleotide sequence: TGTGCCACCAGCAGAGATGGGCAGCCGATCTCTGGAAACACCATATATTTT. Protein product: CATSRDGQPISGNTIYF. The chain employs TRBV15 and TRBJ1-3; D unresolved. Trimming cost V 0 bases and J 0 bases, with 12 bases left between them. The length of the CDR3 is 17 residues. CDR1 and CDR2 from the germline V gene are LNHNV and YYDKDF (reference sequence). The full variable domain, completed using reference TRBV15 and TRBJ1-3, is DAMVIQNPRYQVTQFGKPVTLSCSQTLNHNVMYWYQQKSSQAPKLLFHYYDKDFNNEADTPDNFQSRRPNTSFCFLDIRSPGLGDTAMYLCATSRDGQPISGNTIYFGEGSWLTVV.

J is TRBJ1-3 and V is TRBV28, with D unclear. V was clipped by 6 bases and J by 2 bases, with 14 bases between them. The CDR3 is 15 residues long. CDR1 is MDHEN, CDR2 SYDVKM, per germline. In nucleotides, the CDR3 is TGTGCCAGCAGCCCGCCGTGGGCGCCTGGAAACACCATATATTTT. It is translated as CASSPPWAPGNTIYF.

The rearrangement uses TRBV5-1 and TRBJ2-5; D is possibly TRBD2 (6 bases). V was shortened by 4 bases and J by 2 bases, with 18 bases between the two germline ends. In germline, CDR1 is SGHRS, CDR2 YFSETQ. The CDR3 length is 16 residues. In DNA, the CDR3 is TGCGCCAGCAGCCCGGGGGACTTAGCGAAACAAGAGACCCAGTACTTC. Translating gives CASSPGDLAKQETQYF.

The J gene is TRBJ2-1, the V gene TRBV30; D may be TRBD1 or TRBD2 (6 bases each). Germline loops: CDR1 GTSNPN, CDR2 SVGIG (reference sequence). This CDR3 contains 14 residues. V lost 0 bases to trimming and J lost 9 bases, with 15 bases between them. DNA of the CDR3: TGTGCCTGGAGTGTCTCATTGGGGGGCGGTGAGCAGTTCTTC. Protein product: CAWSVSLGGGEQFF.

The chain joins TRBV2 to TRBJ1-6; D might be TRBD1 (5 bases). The V end was cut by 5 bases, the J end by 6 bases, with 11 bases between. Germline CDR1 is SNHLY and CDR2 is FYNNEI. The CDR3 is made up of 14 amino acids. CDR3 loop: CASSSGTANSPLHF. In DNA, the CDR3 is TGTGCCAGCAGTTCCGGGACGGCTAATTCACCCCTCCACTTT.

In this sample, this clone turned up a few times. The V gene is TRBV29-1, the J gene TRBJ2-1, with D possibly being TRBD2 (6 bases). V was shortened by 4 bases and J by 8 bases, with 21 bases between the two germline ends. The CDR3 consists of 15 residues. Germline V CDR1 and CDR2: SQVTM, ANQGSEA. The chain's CDR3 is CSVGTPRGVRDEQFF. Written as DNA, the CDR3 is TGCAGCGTTGGGACTCCGCGGGGAGTTCGGGATGAGCAGTTCTTC.

The rearrangement uses TRBV28 and TRBJ2-5; TRBD2 agrees at 11 bases. J gave up 3 bases and V 11 bases, and 8 bases lay outside the gene matches. This CDR3 region has 14 residues. Per the germline V gene, CDR1 is MDHEN and CDR2 is SYDVKM. The DNA of the CDR3 is TGTGCCTCCCGAAGGGGACTAGCGGAAGAGACCCAGTACTTC. It specifies CASRRGLAEETQYF.

The chain is built from TRBV11-2 and TRBJ1-2; 8 bases match TRBD1. After removal of 4 bases from V and 5 bases from J, the junction contained 9 bases not matched to a gene. Germline V gives CDR1 SGHAT, CDR2 FQNNGV. The CDR3 loop spans 15 amino acids. CDR3 region: CASSSPGQGSYGYTF. The CDR3, as DNA: TGTGCCAGCAGCTCCCCCGGACAGGGCTCGTATGGCTACACCTTC. Using reference TRBV11-2 and TRBJ1-2 for the parts outside the CDR3, the full variable domain is EAGVAQSPRYKIIEKRQSVAFWCNPISGHATLYWYQQILGQGPKLLIQFQNNGVVDDSQLPKDRFSAERLKGVDSTLKIQPAKLEDSAVYLCASSSPGQGSYGYTFGSGTRLTVV.

V and J are TRBV5-1 and TRBJ1-1, with D maybe TRBD1 (5 bases). This CDR3 region has 14 residues. Germline CDR1 SGHRS, CDR2 YFSETQ. The germline V and J ends were trimmed by 2 bases and 1 base, with 9 bases remaining between them. The CDR3 bases are TGCGCCAGCAGCTTTAAGGGGCAGAACACTGAAGCTTTCTTT. Translation gives CASSFKGQNTEAFF.

CDR3 DNA: TGTGCCAGTAGTATAAGTCACCTTAACACTGAAGCTTTCTTT. Residues: CASSISHLNTEAFF. The chain carries TRBV19 and TRBJ1-1; D gene unclear. The CDR3 has 14 residues. Per germline, CDR1 LNHDA and CDR2 SQIVND (reference sequence). V was clipped by 2 bases and J by 2 bases, with 9 bases between them. Looking up the rest from reference TRBV19 and TRBJ1-1 gives the full variable domain: DGGITQSPKYLFRKEGQNVTLSCEQNLNHDAMYWYRQDPGQGLRLIYYSQIVNDFQKGDIAEGYSVSREKKESFPLTVTSAQKNPTAFYLCASSISHLNTEAFFGQGTRLTVV.

The chain joins TRBV12-5 to TRBJ1-5, with D unresolved. The CDR3 is 15 amino acids. Per the germline V gene, CDR1 is LGHNT and CDR2 is FRNRAP. Trimming took off 1 base at V and 0 bases at J, with 7 bases between the two ends. Here the CDR3 DNA reads TGTGCTAGTGGTTTGGGACTTTCTAGCAATCAGCCCCAGCATTTT. Translated: CASGLGLSSNQPQHF.

The rearrangement links TRBV6-6 to TRBJ2-1; TRBD1 is a possible D gene (6 bases). The CDR3 is made up of 15 amino acids. Per germline, CDR1 MNHNY and CDR2 SVGAGI (reference sequence). Trimming shortened V by 6 bases and J by 7 bases, and 19 bases separated the two germline ends. The CDR3 is CASSAQGRNLNEQFF. For the CDR3, the DNA is TGTGCCAGCAGCGCCCAGGGGCGCAACCTAAATGAGCAGTTCTTC.

In regard to this clone: As the CDR3 is not closed by the conserved phenylalanine or tryptophan, this likely results from a read error. The chain links TRBV18 to TRBJ1-1; D remains unclear. The CDR3 contains 16 residues. The V and J ends lost 1 base and 0 bases respectively, with 12 bases between them. Per the germline V gene, CDR1 is KGHSH and CDR2 is LQKENI. For the CDR3, the DNA is TGTGCCAGCTCACCACTTCCCTCCGGCATGAACACTGAAGCTTTCCTT. It encodes CASSPLPSGMNTEAFL.

The V and J genes are TRBV4-1 and TRBJ2-4, with D possibly being TRBD1 (5 bases). Looked up from germline, CDR1 is MGHRA and CDR2 is YSYEKL. CDR3 size: 15 residues. The germline V and J ends were trimmed by 7 bases and 9 bases, with 22 bases remaining between them. CDR3 region: CASTQTDRQGLIQYF. The CDR3 nucleotides read TGCGCCAGCACTCAAACCGACCGGCAGGGCCTCATTCAGTACTTC.

Only a few counts were recorded for this clone. In nucleotides, the CDR3 is TGTGCCAGCAGCGTCTGGGAAGATACGCAGTATTTT. Its translation is CASSVWEDTQYF. The genes are TRBV9 and TRBJ2-3; D call uncertain. Germline lookup yields CDR1 SGDLS and CDR2 YYNGEE. The CDR3 loop spans 12 amino acids. Deletions cut 2 bases from V and 5 bases from J, with 6 bases between.